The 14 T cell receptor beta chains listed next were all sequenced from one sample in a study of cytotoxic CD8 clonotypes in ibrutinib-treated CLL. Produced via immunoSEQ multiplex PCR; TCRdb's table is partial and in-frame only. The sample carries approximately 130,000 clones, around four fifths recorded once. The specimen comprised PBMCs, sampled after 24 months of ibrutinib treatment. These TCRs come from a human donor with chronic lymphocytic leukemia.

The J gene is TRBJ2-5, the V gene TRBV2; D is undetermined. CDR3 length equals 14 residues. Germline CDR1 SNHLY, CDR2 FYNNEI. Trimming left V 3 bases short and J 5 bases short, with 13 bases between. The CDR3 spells CASSDVMGWETQYF. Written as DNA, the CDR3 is TGTGCCAGCAGTGACGTAATGGGGTGGGAGACCCAGTACTTC.

The CDR3 loop is CASSPSGTGFDNYGYTF. The CDR3 DNA reads TGTGCCAGCAGTCCTTCCGGGACAGGATTCGATAACTATGGCTACACCTTC. The V gene is TRBV28, the J gene TRBJ1-2, with 8 bases lining up with TRBD1. The trim removed 5 bases at V and 1 base at J, leaving 12 bases unmatched. The germline V gene has CDR1 MDHEN and CDR2 SYDVKM. The CDR3 covers 17 residues.

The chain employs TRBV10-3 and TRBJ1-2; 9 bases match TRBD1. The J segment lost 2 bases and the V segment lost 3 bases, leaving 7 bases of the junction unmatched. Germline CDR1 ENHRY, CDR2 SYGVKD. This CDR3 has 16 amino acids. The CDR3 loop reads CAISEGTGITNYGYTF. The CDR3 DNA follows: TGTGCCATCAGTGAAGGGACAGGGATAACCAACTATGGCTACACCTTC.

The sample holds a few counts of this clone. The CDR3 region is CASSLSATRGYEQYF. CDR3 coding DNA: TGTGCCAGCAGCTTATCAGCGACGCGGGGCTACGAGCAGTACTTC. The gene calls are TRBV7-2 and TRBJ2-7, with a possible D match to TRBD2 (6 bases). The CDR3 extends over 15 amino acids. The V gene's germline CDR1 is SGHTA and CDR2 FQGNSA. The germline V and J ends were trimmed by 2 bases and 3 bases, with 14 bases remaining between them.

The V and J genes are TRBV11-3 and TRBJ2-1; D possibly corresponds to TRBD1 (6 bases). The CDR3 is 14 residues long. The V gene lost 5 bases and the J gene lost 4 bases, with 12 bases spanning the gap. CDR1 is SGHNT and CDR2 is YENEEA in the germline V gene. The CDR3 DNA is TGTGCCAGCAGCCGGGACATAGGTTACAATGAGCAGTTCTTC. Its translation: CASSRDIGYNEQFF.

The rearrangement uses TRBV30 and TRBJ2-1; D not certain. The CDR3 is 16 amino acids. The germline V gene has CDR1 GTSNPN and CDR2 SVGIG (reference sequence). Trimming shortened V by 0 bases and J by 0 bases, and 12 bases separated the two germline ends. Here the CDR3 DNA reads TGTGCCTGGAGTGTAACCGGAACCAGCTCCTACAATGAGCAGTTCTTC. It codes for CAWSVTGTSSYNEQFF.

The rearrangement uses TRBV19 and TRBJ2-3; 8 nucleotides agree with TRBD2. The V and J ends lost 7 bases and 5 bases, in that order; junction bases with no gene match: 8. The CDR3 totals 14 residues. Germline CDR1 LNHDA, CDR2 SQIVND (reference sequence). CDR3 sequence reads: CASTMGLGGDTQYF. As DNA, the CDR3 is TGTGCCAGTACCATGGGACTAGGGGGAGATACGCAGTATTTT.

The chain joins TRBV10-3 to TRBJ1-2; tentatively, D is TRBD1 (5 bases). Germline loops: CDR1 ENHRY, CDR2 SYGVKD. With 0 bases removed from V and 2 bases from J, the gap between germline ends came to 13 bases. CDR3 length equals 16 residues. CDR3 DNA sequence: TGTGCCATCAGTGAGTCGGGGCAGGGAACGAACTATGGCTACACCTTC. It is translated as CAISESGQGTNYGYTF.

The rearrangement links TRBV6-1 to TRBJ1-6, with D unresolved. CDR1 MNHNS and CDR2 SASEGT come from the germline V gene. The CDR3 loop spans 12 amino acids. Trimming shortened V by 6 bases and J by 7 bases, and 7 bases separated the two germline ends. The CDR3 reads CASRFENSPLHF. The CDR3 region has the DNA TGTGCCAGCAGGTTCGAGAATTCACCCCTCCACTTT.

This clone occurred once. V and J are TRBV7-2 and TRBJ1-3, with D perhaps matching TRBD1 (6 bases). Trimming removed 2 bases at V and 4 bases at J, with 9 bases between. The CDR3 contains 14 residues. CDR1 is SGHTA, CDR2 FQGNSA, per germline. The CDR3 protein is CASSLQGPGNTIYF. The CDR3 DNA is TGTGCCAGCAGCTTACAGGGGCCAGGAAACACCATATATTTT.

CDR3 sequence (DNA): TGTGCCAGCAGTGAAGTCAGATGGAACACTGAAGCTTTCTTT. This codes for CASSEVRWNTEAFF. The chain uses TRBV6-1 and TRBJ1-1; D is uncertain. This CDR3 spans 14 amino acids. V was clipped by 1 base and J by 1 base, with 7 bases between them. Per germline, CDR1 MNHNS and CDR2 SASEGT.

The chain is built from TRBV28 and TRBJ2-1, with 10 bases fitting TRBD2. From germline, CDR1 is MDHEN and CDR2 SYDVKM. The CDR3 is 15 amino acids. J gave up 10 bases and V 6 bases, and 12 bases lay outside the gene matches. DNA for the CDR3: TGTGCCAGCAGCCCGGCGAGCGGGGGGGCAGGAGAGCAGTTCTTC. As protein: CASSPASGGAGEQFF.

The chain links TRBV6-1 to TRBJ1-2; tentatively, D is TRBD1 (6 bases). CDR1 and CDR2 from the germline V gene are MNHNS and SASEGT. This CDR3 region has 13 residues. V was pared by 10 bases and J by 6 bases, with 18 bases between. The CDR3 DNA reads TGTGCCACCTCACAACGGGGGCAACATGGCTACACCTTC. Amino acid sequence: CATSQRGQHGYTF.

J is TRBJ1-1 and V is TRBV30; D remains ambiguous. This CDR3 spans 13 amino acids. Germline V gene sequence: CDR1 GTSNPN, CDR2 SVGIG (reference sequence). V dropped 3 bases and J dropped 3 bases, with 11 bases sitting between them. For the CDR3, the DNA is TGTGCCTGGAGAAACCTCAGGTACACTGAAGCTTTCTTT. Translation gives CAWRNLRYTEAFF.